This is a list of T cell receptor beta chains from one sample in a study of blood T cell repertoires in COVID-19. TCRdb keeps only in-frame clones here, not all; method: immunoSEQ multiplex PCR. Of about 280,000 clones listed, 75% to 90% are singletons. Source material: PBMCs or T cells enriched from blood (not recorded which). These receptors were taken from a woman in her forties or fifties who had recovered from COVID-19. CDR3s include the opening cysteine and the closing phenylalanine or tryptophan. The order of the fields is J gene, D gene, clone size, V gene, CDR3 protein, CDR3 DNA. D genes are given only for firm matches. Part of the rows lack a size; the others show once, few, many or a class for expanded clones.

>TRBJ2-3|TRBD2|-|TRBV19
CASSIAAGGADTQYF
TGTGCCAGTAGTATCGCAGCGGGGGGAGCAGATACGCAGTATTTT
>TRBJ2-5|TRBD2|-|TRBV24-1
CATSDPPTSGRDETQYF
TGTGCCACCAGTGATCCACCAACTAGCGGGAGAGATGAGACCCAGTACTTC
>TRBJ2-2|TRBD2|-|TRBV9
CASSVGLAGLNTGELFF
TGTGCCAGCAGCGTAGGACTAGCGGGGTTGAACACCGGGGAGCTGTTTTTT
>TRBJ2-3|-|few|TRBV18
CASSRTSTDTQYF
TGTGCCAGCTCACGGACTAGCACAGATACGCAGTATTTT
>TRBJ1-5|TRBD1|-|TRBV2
CASSDRGPQPQHF
TGTGCCAGCAGTGATAGGGGGCCTCAGCCCCAGCATTTT
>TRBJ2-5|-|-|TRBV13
CASSPNGGRQETQYF
TGTGCCAGCAGCCCTAACGGGGGTCGCCAAGAGACCCAGTACTTC
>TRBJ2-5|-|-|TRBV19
CASSSGVAKMETQYF
TGTGCCAGTAGTTCGGGGGTAGCCAAAATGGAGACCCAGTACTTC
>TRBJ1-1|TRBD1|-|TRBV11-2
CASSFRQGVRFTEAFF
TGTGCCAGCAGCTTCCGACAGGGGGTTCGGTTCACTGAAGCTTTCTTT
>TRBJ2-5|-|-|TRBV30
CAWSVGLAQYF
TGTGCCTGGAGTGTAGGACTGGCCCAGTACTTC
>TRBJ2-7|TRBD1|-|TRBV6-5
CASTRQGANYEQYF
TGTGCCAGCACCCGACAGGGGGCGAACTACGAGCAGTACTTC
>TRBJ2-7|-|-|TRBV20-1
CSASAPLGGRYEQYF
TGCAGTGCTAGTGCCCCCCTCGGGGGGCGCTACGAGCAGTACTTC
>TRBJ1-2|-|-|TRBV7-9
CASSSDSYGYTF
TGTGCCAGCAGCTCCGACAGCTATGGCTACACCTTC
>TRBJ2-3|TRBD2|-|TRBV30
CAWSEASGSTDTQYF
TGTGCCTGGAGTGAGGCTAGCGGGAGTACAGATACGCAGTATTTT
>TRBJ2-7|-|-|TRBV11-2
CASSPNRGGDEQYF
TGTGCCAGCAGCCCAAACCGGGGTGGGGACGAGCAGTACTTC
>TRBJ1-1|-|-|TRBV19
CASSIGAGRAPNTEAFF
TGTGCCAGTAGTATTGGCGCAGGGCGTGCCCCCAACACTGAAGCTTTCTTT
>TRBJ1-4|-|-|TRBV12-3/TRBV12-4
CASSQQVSLLFF
TGTGCCAGCAGTCAACAGGTCTCTCTACTGTTTTTT
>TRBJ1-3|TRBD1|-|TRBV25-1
CASRGQGTGNTIYF
TGTGCCAGCAGGGGACAGGGTACAGGAAACACCATATATTTT
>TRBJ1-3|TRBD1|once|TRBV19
CASSPDRASSGNTIYF
TGTGCCAGTAGCCCGGACAGGGCCTCCTCTGGAAACACCATATATTTT
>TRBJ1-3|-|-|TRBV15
CATSRPSGRTRNTIYF
TGTGCCACCAGCAGACCCTCCGGGAGGACACGAAACACCATATATTTT
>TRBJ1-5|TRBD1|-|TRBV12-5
CASAQGNSNQPQHF
TGTGCTAGTGCACAGGGGAATAGCAATCAGCCCCAGCATTTT
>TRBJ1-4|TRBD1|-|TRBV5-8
CASSPWGQGEEKLFF
TGTGCCAGCAGCCCCTGGGGACAGGGGGAAGAAAAACTGTTTTTT
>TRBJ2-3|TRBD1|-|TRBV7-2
CASSSQTGRNTDTQYF
TGTGCCAGCAGCTCACAGACAGGGAGAAACACAGATACGCAGTATTTT
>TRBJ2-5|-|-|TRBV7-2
CASSWGSRGETQYF
TGTGCCAGCAGCTGGGGTTCTAGGGGGGAGACCCAGTACTTC
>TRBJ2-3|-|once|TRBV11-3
CASSSNRDTQYF
TGTGCCAGCAGCTCGAACAGGGATACGCAGTATTTT
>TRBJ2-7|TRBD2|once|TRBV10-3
CAISGFGGEREQYF
TGTGCCATCAGTGGTTTCGGGGGGGAACGCGAGCAGTACTTC
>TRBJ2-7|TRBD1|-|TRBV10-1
CASSERQGTYEQYF
TGCGCCAGCAGTGAAAGACAGGGTACCTACGAGCAGTACTTC
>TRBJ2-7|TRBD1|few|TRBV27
CASSLTGGASYEQYF
TGTGCCAGCAGCCTCACAGGGGGAGCATCCTACGAGCAGTACTTC
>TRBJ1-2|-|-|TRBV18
CASTPLLTGVDGYTF
TGTGCCAGCACCCCATTACTGACAGGAGTCGACGGCTACACCTTC
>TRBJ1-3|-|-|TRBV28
CASTVGGVGNTIYF
TGTGCCAGCACCGTCGGGGGGGTAGGAAACACCATATATTTT
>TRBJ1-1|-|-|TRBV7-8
CASSGAFVAFF
TGTGCCAGCAGCGGAGCCTTTGTAGCTTTCTTT
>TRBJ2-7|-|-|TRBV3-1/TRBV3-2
CASSQARGEQYF
TGTGCCAGCAGCCAAGCTAGGGGCGAGCAGTACTTC
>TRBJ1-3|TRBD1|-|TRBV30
CAWSSLQGVAGNTIYF
TGTGCCTGGAGTTCACTCCAGGGGGTTGCAGGAAACACCATATATTTT
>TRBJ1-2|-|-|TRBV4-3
CASRRSGQNVGGYTF
TGCGCCAGCAGACGATCGGGACAAAACGTCGGGGGCTACACCTTC
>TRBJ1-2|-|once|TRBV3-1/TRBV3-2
CASNRGSGYGYTF
TGTGCCAGCAATCGGGGGTCGGGCTATGGCTACACCTTC
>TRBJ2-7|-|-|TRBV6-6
CASRGGRGQYF
TGTGCCAGCAGGGGGGGACGGGGGCAGTACTTC
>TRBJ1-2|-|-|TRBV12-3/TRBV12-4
CASSLGRGVGYTF
TGTGCCAGCAGTTTAGGCAGGGGTGTCGGCTACACCTTC
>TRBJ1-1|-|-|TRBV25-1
CASSESGLMNTEAFF
TGTGCCAGCAGTGAATCCGGACTTATGAACACTGAAGCTTTCTTT
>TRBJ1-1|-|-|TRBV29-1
CSVGRGTEAFF
TGCAGCGTTGGCCGGGGCACTGAAGCTTTCTTT
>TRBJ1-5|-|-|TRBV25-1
CASSESATEKNQPQHF
TGTGCCAGCAGTGAATCCGCCACGGAGAAGAATCAGCCCCAGCATTTT
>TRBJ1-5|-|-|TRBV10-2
CASSDPRSNQPQHF
TGCGCCAGCAGTGACCCCAGGAGCAATCAGCCCCAGCATTTT
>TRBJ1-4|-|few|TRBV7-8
CASSWKDSRHEKLFF
TGTGCCAGCAGCTGGAAGGACAGTCGACATGAAAAACTGTTTTTT
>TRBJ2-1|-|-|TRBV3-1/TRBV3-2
CASSQARNEQFF
TGTGCCAGCAGCCAAGCTAGGAATGAGCAGTTCTTC
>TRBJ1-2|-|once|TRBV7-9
CASSLAAVGYTF
TGTGCCAGCAGCTTAGCGGCGGTTGGATACACCTTC
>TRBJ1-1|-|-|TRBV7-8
CASSLFTEKNTEAFF
TGTGCCAGCAGCTTATTTACCGAGAAGAACACTGAAGCTTTCTTT
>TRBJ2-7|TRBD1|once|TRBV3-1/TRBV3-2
CASSQEWTGPSEQYF
TGTGCCAGCAGCCAAGAGTGGACAGGTCCCTCCGAGCAGTACTTC